The present T cell receptor beta chain was sequenced within a study of T cell responses to AZD1222 COVID-19 vaccine. Study conclusions and caveats: Donors skewed white British and female; clonal diversity was possibly underestimated. Reportedly, close to half of spike-specific TCRs are directed against unmutated variant regions. Elevations in Spike-specific TCR breadth and depth followed administration of two AZD1222 doses.

As regards this clone: The antigen is not known.

Measured with immunoSEQ multiplex PCR; TCRdb has only the in-frame clones, and not every one. Seen here are about 110,000 clones, around 90% observed once, and the top ten hold approximately 4.8%. Germline loops: CDR1 MNHEY, CDR2 SVGEGT. The CDR3 length is 19 residues. The J segment lost 4 bases and the V segment lost 0 bases, leaving 7 bases of the junction unmatched. V is TRBV6-2 or TRBV6-3 and J is TRBJ2-2, with 14 bases identical to TRBD2. The source was peripheral blood, collected 28 days after the second AZD1222 dose. The TCR was taken from an adult who received the AZD1222 COVID-19 vaccine. The CDR3 loop is CASSYSGLAGVTATGELFF. The CDR3, as DNA: TGTGCCAGCAGTTACTCGGGACTAGCGGGGGTTACCGCCACCGGGGAGCTGTTTTTT.